The 31 T cell receptor beta chains in this list originate from one sample, sequenced in a study of T cell responses to AZD1222 COVID-19 vaccine. The method was immunoSEQ multiplex PCR; TCRdb's version includes in-frame clones alone and lacks a portion of them. This sample has 150,000 to 160,000 clones, with 86% found just once. The sample in question was peripheral blood, obtained on day 0 of MenACWY control vaccination. Receptor source: an adult in good health.

The chain uses TRBV6-6 and TRBJ2-1; D perhaps matches TRBD1 (7 bases). In germline, CDR1 is MNHNY, CDR2 SVGAGI (reference sequence). CDR3 size: 14 residues. V was trimmed by 9 bases and J by 4 bases, leaving 16 bases between them. The CDR3 coding sequence is TGTGCCAGTAGGGGGGCAGGGGGTTACAATGAGCAGTTCTTC. As protein: CASRGAGGYNEQFF.

This clone has a handful of counts. V and J are TRBV30 and TRBJ2-3, with 7 bases fitting TRBD2. Germline V gene data show CDR1 as GTSNPN and CDR2 as SVGIG (reference sequence). This CDR3 is 14 amino acids long. V trimming: 0 bases; J trimming: 3 bases; junction bases outside the gene matches: 3. In nucleotides, the CDR3 is TGTGCCTGGAGTGTAGCAGCGGGGACAGATACGCAGTATTTT. Protein sequence: CAWSVAAGTDTQYF.

The chain links TRBV24-1 to TRBJ2-1; 7 bases map to TRBD2. Unmatched junction bases numbered 4, after V lost 3 bases and J lost 0 bases. Germline CDR1 is KGHDR and CDR2 is SFDVKD. The CDR3 sequence is 16 residues long. CDR3 DNA: TGTGCCACCAGTGATGCGGGAGCGAGCTCCTACAATGAGCAGTTCTTC. Translated, it gives CATSDAGASSYNEQFF.

V usage is TRBV19 and J usage is TRBJ2-1; 15 nucleotides match TRBD2. Germline trimming cut 4 bases from V and 9 bases from J; bases unmatched to any gene: 10. This CDR3 is built from 17 residues. CDR1 is LNHDA, CDR2 SQIVND, per germline (reference sequence). Here the CDR3 DNA reads TGTGCCAGTAGTAGTATCTTGGGACTAGCGGGAGGTAGTGAGCAGTTCTTC. Translation gives CASSSILGLAGGSEQFF. Looking up the rest from reference TRBV19 and TRBJ2-1 gives the full variable domain: DGGITQSPKYLFRKEGQNVTLSCEQNLNHDAMYWYRQDPGQGLRLIYYSQIVNDFQKGDIAEGYSVSREKKESFPLTVTSAQKNPTAFYLCASSSILGLAGGSEQFFGPGTRLTVL.

V and J are TRBV7-8 and TRBJ1-1; no reliable D call. This CDR3 has 14 residues. V lost 1 base and J lost 6, with 12 bases in between. Germline V CDR1 and CDR2: SGHVS, FQNEAQ. The CDR3 loop is CASSLGTGVAEAFF. In DNA form, the CDR3 reads TGTGCCAGCAGCTTAGGAACGGGCGTGGCTGAAGCTTTCTTT.

V usage is TRBV5-1 and J usage is TRBJ1-4; D remains unclear. CDR3 length: 14 residues. Deletions cut 0 bases from V and 8 bases from J, with 11 bases between. Germline-derived CDR1 and CDR2 are SGHRS and YFSETQ. This chain's CDR3 is CASSLVGDREKLFF. CDR3 DNA sequence: TGCGCCAGCAGCTTGGTCGGGGATCGCGAAAAACTGTTTTTT.

This chain connects TRBV6-2 or TRBV6-3 to TRBJ1-2; tentatively, D is TRBD1 (5 bases). The CDR3 spans 14 residues. The germline V gene has CDR1 MNHEY and CDR2 SVGEGT. Deletions cut 8 bases from V and 5 bases from J, with 18 bases between. In nucleotides, the CDR3 is TGTGCCAGCCGTTCCTCCGGGACGGGGTATGGCTACACCTTC. This translates into CASRSSGTGYGYTF.

This clone was detected a few times. The rearrangement joins TRBV9 to TRBJ2-1; 9 nucleotides line up with TRBD2. The germline V gene has CDR1 SGDLS and CDR2 YYNGEE. After removal of 2 bases from V and 6 bases from J, the junction contained 0 bases not matched to a gene. The CDR3 contains 13 residues. CDR3 in DNA: TGTGCCAGCAGCGTTAGCGGGGGCAATGAGCAGTTCTTC. Amino acid sequence: CASSVSGGNEQFF.

This clone was seen a single time. The J gene is TRBJ2-5, the V gene TRBV7-9, with 10 bases identical to TRBD1. This CDR3 has 16 amino acids. Germline values: CDR1 SEHNR, CDR2 FQNEAQ (reference sequence). The junction had 7 bases not matched to a gene; V was cut back by 4 bases and J by 2 bases. The CDR3 DNA reads as TGTGCCAGCAGCTCGGACTGGGGACAGGGGCAAGAGACCCAGTACTTC. Translating it yields CASSSDWGQGQETQYF.

The chain recombines TRBV6-5 with TRBJ2-7, with D hard to call. The CDR3 length is 11 residues. Germline CDR1 reads MNHEY; CDR2 reads SVGAGI. V was cut by 8 bases and J by 10 bases, with 15 bases left in between. The CDR3 coding sequence is TGTGCCAGCTCCGAGGCAGGTAGTCAGTACTTC. Translated: CASSEAGSQYF.

V is TRBV11-2 and J is TRBJ1-2; D uncertain. This CDR3 contains 12 residues. Germline V lookup: CDR1 SGHAT, CDR2 FQNNGV. V lost 6 bases and J lost 6, with 11 bases in between. In DNA, the CDR3 is TGTGCCAGCAGTAATACCCGGAATGGCTACACCTTC. It yields the protein CASSNTRNGYTF.

DNA for the CDR3: TGTGCCAGCAGTTACCCGGGACGATTGGAGCAGTTCTTC. Translating gives CASSYPGRLEQFF. The genes are TRBV6-5 and TRBJ2-1; D may be TRBD1 or TRBD2 (5 bases each). Germline V gives CDR1 MNHEY, CDR2 SVGAGI. The V end was cut by 2 bases, the J end by 10 bases, with 12 bases between. This CDR3 region has 13 residues.

V usage is TRBV28 and J usage is TRBJ1-2, with D possibly TRBD1 on 6 matching bases. The germline gives CDR1 MDHEN, CDR2 SYDVKM. Trimming shortened V by 9 bases and J by 4 bases, and 12 bases separated the two germline ends. The CDR3 runs to 12 residues. The CDR3, as DNA: TGTGCCAGTCTCCGGGACACCTATGGCTACACCTTC. Amino acid sequence: CASLRDTYGYTF.

This chain connects TRBV7-2 to TRBJ1-2; D may be TRBD1 (5 bases). CDR1 is SGHTA, CDR2 FQGNSA, per germline. This CDR3 comprises 17 residues. Trimming removed 0 bases at V and 2 bases at J, with 16 bases between. The CDR3 nucleotides are TGTGCCAGCAGCTTAGCCGTGGGTGGGGGAGCGAACTATGGCTACACCTTC. Encoded protein: CASSLAVGGGANYGYTF.

The V gene is TRBV7-2, the J gene TRBJ1-2; 7 bases map to TRBD1. V lost 5 bases and J lost 6; bases outside the gene matches: 3. The germline V gene has CDR1 SGHTA and CDR2 FQGNSA. The CDR3 contains 12 residues. The CDR3 DNA reads as TGTGCCAGCAGCACAGGGGTAAATGGCTACACCTTC. This gives the protein CASSTGVNGYTF.

This clone showed up just once. The rearrangement uses TRBV3-1 (or the pseudogene TRBV3-2) and TRBJ1-2; TRBD1 is a possible D gene (5 bases). CDR1 LGHDT and CDR2 YNNKEL come from the germline V gene (reference sequence). V shed 4 bases and J shed 3 bases, with 9 bases lying between them. The CDR3 consists of 13 residues. This chain's CDR3 is CASSPGTDYGYTF. The CDR3 nucleotides read TGTGCCAGCAGCCCGGGGACGGACTATGGCTACACCTTC.

J is TRBJ2-1 and V is TRBV4-3; D gene unclear. Germline loops: CDR1 LGHNA, CDR2 YSLEER. This CDR3 comprises 13 residues. With 0 bases removed from V and 9 bases from J, the gap between germline ends came to 9 bases. The CDR3, as DNA: TGCGCCAGCAGCCAAGAAGAGCGTACTGAGCAGTTCTTC. Amino acid sequence: CASSQEERTEQFF.

The chain has TRBV14 and TRBJ2-5, with no clear D. The CDR3 runs 13 residues. V gave up 0 bases and J gave up 5 bases, with 7 bases separating them. The germline CDR1 and CDR2 sequences are SGHDN and FVKESK. The CDR3 reads CASSQDPWETQYF. CDR3 DNA sequence: TGTGCCAGCAGCCAAGATCCTTGGGAGACCCAGTACTTC.

The sample holds a few counts of this clone. Its ends do not fully match the called genes, so a read error is possible. The genes are TRBV2 and TRBJ1-5; the D is unclear. The CDR3 loop spans 12 amino acids. Germline V lookup: CDR1 SNHLY, CDR2 FYNNEI. The CDR3 region is CASSDGVAPVDF. The CDR3, as DNA: TGTGCCAGCAGTGACGGGGTTGCCCCTGTGGATTTT.

This sequence joins TRBV12-3 or TRBV12-4 and TRBJ1-1; D remains ambiguous. This CDR3 has 13 amino acids. Trimming removed 2 bases from V and 3 bases from J, with 7 bases in between. The DNA for the CDR3 is TGTGCCAGCAGTTTACTGAGGGACACTGAAGCTTTCTTT. Amino acid sequence: CASSLLRDTEAFF.

J is TRBJ1-2 and V is TRBV20-1, with D possibly matching TRBD1 (5 bases). Germline lookup yields CDR1 DFQATT and CDR2 SNEGSKA (reference sequence). CDR3 length: 9 residues. The CDR3 nucleotides are TGCATGGTGGGGCGTGGCTACACCTTC. Translating it yields CMVGRGYTF.

The chain combines TRBV7-9 with TRBJ1-1, with D unresolved. The CDR3 runs 13 residues. Trimming pared 1 base from V and 1 base from J, leaving 4 bases between. The V gene's germline CDR1 is SEHNR and CDR2 FQNEAQ (reference sequence). CDR3 in amino acids: CASSLVENTEAFF. The CDR3 DNA sequence: TGTGCCAGCAGCTTAGTGGAGAACACTGAAGCTTTCTTT.

The chain links TRBV3-1 (or the pseudogene TRBV3-2) to TRBJ2-6, with 7 bases that match TRBD2. With V trimmed by 1 base and J by 2 bases, 5 bases remained unmatched. CDR1 is LGHDT, CDR2 YNNKEL, per germline (reference sequence). This CDR3 region has 17 residues. The chain's CDR3 is CASSQAFGGAGANVLTF. DNA of the CDR3: TGTGCCAGCAGCCAAGCTTTTGGGGGGGCTGGGGCCAACGTCCTGACTTTC.

The J gene is TRBJ2-3, the V gene TRBV6-4; 10 bases fit TRBD2. This CDR3 is built from 18 residues. Germline CDR1 reads MRHNA; CDR2 reads SNTAGT. The trim removed 4 bases at V and 4 bases at J, leaving 14 bases unmatched. CDR3 sequence: CASSAEGDSGRKSDTQYF. CDR3 DNA sequence: TGTGCCAGCAGTGCCGAAGGGGATAGCGGGAGGAAATCAGATACGCAGTATTTT.

This clone was counted a single time. This sequence joins TRBV27 and TRBJ2-2; D may match TRBD1 or TRBD2 (6 bases each). The V gene's germline CDR1 is MNHEY and CDR2 SMNVEV (reference sequence). This CDR3 is built from 14 residues. Trimming shortened V by 8 bases and J by 4 bases, and 14 bases separated the two germline ends. The CDR3 nucleotides are TGTGCCAGCCAAAGGGGGGATAGCACCGGGGAGCTGTTTTTT. It specifies CASQRGDSTGELFF.

This clone was observed a few times. This chain links TRBV5-6 with TRBJ1-3; a weak D match, TRBD1 (5 bases). CDR3 size: 16 residues. The V end lost 0 bases, the J end lost 4 bases, and 14 bases lay between the germline ends. Germline assignment: CDR1 SGHDT and CDR2 YYEEEE. DNA of the CDR3: TGTGCCAGCAGCTTGGCCCTAGGGGCGAGAGGAAACACCATATATTTT. Translating gives CASSLALGARGNTIYF.

The CDR3 protein is CAISGLGLPQHF. DNA for the CDR3: TGTGCCATCAGTGGTTTAGGGTTGCCCCAGCATTTT. This chain connects TRBV10-3 to TRBJ1-5; D ambiguous. This CDR3 is 12 amino acids long. The germline V gene has CDR1 ENHRY and CDR2 SYGVKD. V lost 4 bases and J lost 9, with 10 bases in between.

The J gene is TRBJ2-3, the V gene TRBV12-5; TRBD1 is a possible D gene (6 bases). Germline V gene sequence: CDR1 LGHNT, CDR2 FRNRAP. There are 15 residues in the CDR3. Deletions cut 1 base from V and 2 bases from J, with 10 bases between. The CDR3 bases are TGTGCTAGTGGTTTGGATCAGGGGCTCACAGATACGCAGTATTTT. Residues: CASGLDQGLTDTQYF.

This chain connects TRBV5-1 to TRBJ2-1; D is tentatively TRBD1 or TRBD2 (5 bases each). This CDR3 has 14 residues. V was trimmed by 4 bases and J by 3 bases, leaving 11 bases between them. The germline CDR1 and CDR2 sequences are SGHRS and YFSETQ. CDR3 sequence reads: CASSGTGSYNEQFF. The CDR3 DNA is TGCGCCAGCAGCGGGACGGGAAGCTACAATGAGCAGTTCTTC.

The chain combines TRBV18 with TRBJ2-2; 7 bases agree with TRBD2. The length of the CDR3 is 16 residues. Germline CDR1 reads KGHSH; CDR2 reads LQKENI. V gave up 3 bases and J gave up 1 base; unmatched junction bases: 5. This CDR3 reads CASSPWSSGNTGELFF. As DNA, the CDR3 is TGTGCCAGCTCACCTTGGTCTAGCGGGAACACCGGGGAGCTGTTTTTT.

The chain recombines TRBV23-1 with TRBJ2-7, with 9 bases that match TRBD1. TRBV23-1 is an ORF; its function is uncertain. V was clipped by 4 bases and J by 3 bases; unmatched bases: 7. The CDR3 is 15 residues long. The CDR3 sequence is CASSRGTGWVYEQYV. CDR3 nucleotide sequence: TGCGCCAGCAGTCGGGGGACAGGGTGGGTCTACGAGCAGTACGTC.